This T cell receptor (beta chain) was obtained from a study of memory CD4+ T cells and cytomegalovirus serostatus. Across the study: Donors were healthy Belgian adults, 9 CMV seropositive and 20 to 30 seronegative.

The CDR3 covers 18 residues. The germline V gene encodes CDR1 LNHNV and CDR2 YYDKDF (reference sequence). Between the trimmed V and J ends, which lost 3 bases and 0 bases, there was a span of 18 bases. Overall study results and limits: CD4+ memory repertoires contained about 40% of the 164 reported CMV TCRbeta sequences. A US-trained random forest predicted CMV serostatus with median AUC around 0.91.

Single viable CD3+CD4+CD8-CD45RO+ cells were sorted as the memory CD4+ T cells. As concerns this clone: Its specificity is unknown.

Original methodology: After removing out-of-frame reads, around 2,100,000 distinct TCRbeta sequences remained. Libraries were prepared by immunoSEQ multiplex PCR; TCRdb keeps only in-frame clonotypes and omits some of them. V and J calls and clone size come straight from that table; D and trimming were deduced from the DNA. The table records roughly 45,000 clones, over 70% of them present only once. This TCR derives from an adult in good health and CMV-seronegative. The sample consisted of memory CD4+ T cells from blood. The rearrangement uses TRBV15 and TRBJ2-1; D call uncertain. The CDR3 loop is CATSSGETDSISYNEQFF. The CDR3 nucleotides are TGTGCCACCAGCAGTGGCGAGACCGACTCGATCTCCTACAATGAGCAGTTCTTC.